A selection of T cell receptor beta chains follows, all from one sample in a study of shared clonotypes between healthy human individuals. TCRdb's table, derived via immunoSEQ multiplex PCR, lists solely in-frame clones and lacks some. The sample shows roughly 660,000 clones, 90% of them seen only once. Sequences were obtained from memory CD8+ T cells from PBMCs. These receptors were collected from a man aged 18 to 29 in good health. Some clones in this sample may be carry-over from other donors' samples. The CDR3 runs from the conserved cysteine through the conserved F or W. A D gene is named only where the DNA matches it firmly. Expanded clones are given a class, and other clones once, few, many or no size at all.

V: TRBV7-3
J: TRBJ2-1
size: .
D: .
length: 16
DNA: TGTGCCAGCAGCCCTCACCGGGACTTTGGGTACAATGAGCAGTTCTTC
CDR3: CASSPHRDFGYNEQFF

V: TRBV9
J: TRBJ2-1
size: .
D: TRBD2
length: 15
DNA: TGTGCCAGCAGCTCCGGACTAGCGGACTCCAATGAGCAGTTCTTC
CDR3: CASSSGLADSNEQFF

V: TRBV28
J: TRBJ2-7
size: .
D: TRBD2
length: 15
DNA: TGTGCCAGCAGTTTAACTAGCGGGACCCGCTACGAGCAGTACTTC
CDR3: CASSLTSGTRYEQYF

V: TRBV7-2
J: TRBJ2-5
size: .
D: .
length: 12
DNA: TGTGCCAGCAGCTTAGAAGGATACCCACAGTACTTC
CDR3: CASSLEGYPQYF

V: TRBV28
J: TRBJ1-4
size: once
D: TRBD1
length: 18
DNA: TGTGCCAGCAGTTTCCCCCTCACCGGGACAGGGGGCAATGAAAAACTGTTTTTT
CDR3: CASSFPLTGTGGNEKLFF

V: TRBV6-5
J: TRBJ2-5
size: .
D: .
length: 15
DNA: TGTGCCAGCAGCCAGGACGGAGCGTTCGGAGAGACCCAGTACTTC
CDR3: CASSQDGAFGETQYF

V: TRBV27
J: TRBJ2-5
size: .
D: .
length: 13
DNA: TGTGCCAGCAGTCCCCTGGGGGGAGAGACCCAGTACTTC
CDR3: CASSPLGGETQYF

V: TRBV27
J: TRBJ2-2
size: .
D: .
length: 15
DNA: TGTGCCAGCAGTTTATCGGGACACAACACCGGGGAGCTGTTTTTT
CDR3: CASSLSGHNTGELFF

V: TRBV30
J: TRBJ2-7
size: .
D: TRBD1
length: 14
DNA: TGTGCCTGGAGGTACAGGGGTGGAGGCGACGAGCAGTACTTC
CDR3: CAWRYRGGGDEQYF

V: TRBV27
J: TRBJ1-5
size: .
D: .
length: 14
DNA: TGTGCCAGCAGTTACTCGGGACCCAATCAGCCCCAGCATTTT
CDR3: CASSYSGPNQPQHF